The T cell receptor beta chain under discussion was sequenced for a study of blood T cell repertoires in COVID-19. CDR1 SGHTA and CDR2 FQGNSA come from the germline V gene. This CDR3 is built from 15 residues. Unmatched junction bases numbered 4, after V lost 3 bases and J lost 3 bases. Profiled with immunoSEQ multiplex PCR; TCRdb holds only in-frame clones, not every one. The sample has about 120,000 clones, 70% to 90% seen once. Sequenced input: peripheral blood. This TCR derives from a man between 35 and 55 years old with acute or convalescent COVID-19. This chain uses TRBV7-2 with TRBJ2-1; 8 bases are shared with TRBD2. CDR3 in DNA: TGTGCCAGCAGCTTTCGGCGGGGGGACTACAATGAGCAGTTCTTC. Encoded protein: CASSFRRGDYNEQFF.